This TCR beta chain was retrieved from a study of CD8 T cells in ankylosing spondylitis. General observations from the study: Roughly eight highly homologous variants formed a TCR beta motif that appeared characteristic of ankylosing spondylitis blood.

V was clipped by 4 bases and J by 3 bases; unmatched bases: 7. The germline V gene encodes CDR1 SGHTA and CDR2 FQGTGA. The CDR3 is 15 residues long. This clonotype was picked up many times. Its target is not known. A quantitative 5'-RACE method, one with molecular barcodes, was used to make TCR beta libraries. One entry per CDR3 protein results from TCRdb running MiXCR on the 5' RACE reads. The sample gives around 150,000 distinct CDR3 sequences, more than 5.5% of which show up once; around 12% is in the top ten. The clonotype originates from a female donor with ankylosing spondylitis or in good health (not recorded which). The rearrangement joins TRBV7-3 to TRBJ2-3, with 7 bases matching TRBD1. Material for sequencing was blood, either unsorted or a sorted T cell fraction (not recorded which). Written as DNA, the CDR3 is TGTGCCAGCAGCTCACGACAGGGAGAGACAGATACGCAGTATTTT. Amino acid sequence: CASSSRQGETDTQYF.